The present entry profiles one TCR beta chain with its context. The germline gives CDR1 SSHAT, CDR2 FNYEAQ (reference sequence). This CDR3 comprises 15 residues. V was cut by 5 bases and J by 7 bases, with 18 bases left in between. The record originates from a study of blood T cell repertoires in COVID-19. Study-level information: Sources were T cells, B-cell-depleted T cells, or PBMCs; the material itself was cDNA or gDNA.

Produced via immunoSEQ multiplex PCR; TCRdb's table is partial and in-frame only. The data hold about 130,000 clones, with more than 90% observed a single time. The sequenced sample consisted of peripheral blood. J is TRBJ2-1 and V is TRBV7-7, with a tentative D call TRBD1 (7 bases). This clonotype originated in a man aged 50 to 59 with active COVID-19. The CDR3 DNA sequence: TGTGCCAGCAGCGTGGGACTCCACAGGGGAAATGAGCAGTTCTTC. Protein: CASSVGLHRGNEQFF.